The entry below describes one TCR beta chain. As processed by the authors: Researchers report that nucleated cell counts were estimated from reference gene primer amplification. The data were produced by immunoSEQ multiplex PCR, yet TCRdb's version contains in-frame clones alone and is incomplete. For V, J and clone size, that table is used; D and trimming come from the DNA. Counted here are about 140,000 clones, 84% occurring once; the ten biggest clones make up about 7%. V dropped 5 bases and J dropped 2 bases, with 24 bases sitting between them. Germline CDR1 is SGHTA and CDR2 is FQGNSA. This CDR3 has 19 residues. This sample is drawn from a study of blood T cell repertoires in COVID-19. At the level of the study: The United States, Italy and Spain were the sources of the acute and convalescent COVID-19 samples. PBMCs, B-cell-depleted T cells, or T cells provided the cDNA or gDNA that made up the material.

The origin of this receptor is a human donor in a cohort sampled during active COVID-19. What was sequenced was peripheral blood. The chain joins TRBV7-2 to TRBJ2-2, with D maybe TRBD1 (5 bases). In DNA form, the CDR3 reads TGTGCCAGCAGCCCTCGCCGCAGGGTCGCACTCCAAAACACCGGGGAGCTGTTTTTT. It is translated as CASSPRRRVALQNTGELFF.